A selection of T cell receptor beta chains follows, all from one sample in a study of TIL therapy for anti-PD-1-resistant metastatic lung cancer. Measured with immunoSEQ multiplex PCR; TCRdb has only the in-frame clones, and not every one. The data contain about 60,000 clones, roughly 69% of them singletons. The sample consisted of blood, taken at baseline. Receptors were obtained from a person aged 25 to 85 with non-small cell lung cancer. Each CDR3 is given with its conserved first and last residue. Each record gives: D gene, V gene, clone size, J gene, CDR3 protein, CDR3 DNA. A D gene is named only where the DNA matches it firmly. Not all rows give a size; the values are once, few, many and, for expanded clones, a class.

d_call: .; v_call: TRBV5-1; clone_size: .; j_call: TRBJ2-1; cdr3_aa: CASSLRPENNEQFF; cdr3_nt: TGCGCCAGCAGCTTGAGGCCGGAGAACAATGAGCAGTTCTTC
d_call: .; v_call: TRBV6-1; clone_size: .; j_call: TRBJ1-6; cdr3_aa: CASSESGGLGSPLHF; cdr3_nt: TGTGCCAGCAGTGAGAGTGGGGGTCTTGGTTCACCCCTCCACTTT
d_call: .; v_call: TRBV29-1; clone_size: once; j_call: TRBJ2-5; cdr3_aa: CSVDTRDGTGETQYF; cdr3_nt: TGCAGCGTTGACACACGGGACGGGACGGGAGAGACCCAGTACTTC
d_call: .; v_call: TRBV15; clone_size: .; j_call: TRBJ2-3; cdr3_aa: CATSIQPPVDTQYF; cdr3_nt: TGTGCCACCAGCATACAACCCCCAGTTGATACGCAGTATTTT
d_call: TRBD2; v_call: TRBV7-3; clone_size: .; j_call: TRBJ2-1; cdr3_aa: CASSLTGLAGYDNEQFF; cdr3_nt: TGTGCCAGCAGCTTAACTGGGCTAGCGGGATATGACAATGAGCAGTTCTTC
d_call: .; v_call: TRBV28; clone_size: .; j_call: TRBJ2-3; cdr3_aa: CASSLKQSTDTQYF; cdr3_nt: TGTGCCAGCAGTTTGAAACAGAGCACAGATACGCAGTATTTT
d_call: .; v_call: TRBV7-9; clone_size: few; j_call: TRBJ1-1; cdr3_aa: CASSLVIGFTEAFF; cdr3_nt: TGTGCCAGCAGCTTAGTAATTGGGTTCACTGAAGCTTTCTTT
d_call: .; v_call: TRBV7-8; clone_size: .; j_call: TRBJ2-7; cdr3_aa: CASSARDPYEQYF; cdr3_nt: TGTGCCAGCAGTGCCCGGGACCCTTACGAGCAGTACTTC
d_call: .; v_call: TRBV14; clone_size: .; j_call: TRBJ2-1; cdr3_aa: CASSQAKGGEQFF; cdr3_nt: TGTGCCAGCAGCCAAGCCAAAGGTGGTGAGCAGTTCTTC
d_call: .; v_call: TRBV9; clone_size: few; j_call: TRBJ2-5; cdr3_aa: CASSLRGEETQYF; cdr3_nt: TGTGCCAGCAGCCTACGTGGGGAGGAGACCCAGTACTTC
d_call: TRBD2; v_call: TRBV5-1; clone_size: .; j_call: TRBJ2-3; cdr3_aa: CASSLYGTSGGSTDTQYF; cdr3_nt: TGCGCCAGCAGCTTGTACGGGACTAGCGGGGGGTCCACAGATACGCAGTATTTT
d_call: .; v_call: TRBV7-9; clone_size: .; j_call: TRBJ2-3; cdr3_aa: CASSFLSTDTQYF; cdr3_nt: TGTGCCAGCAGCTTCTTGAGCACAGATACGCAGTATTTT
d_call: .; v_call: TRBV5-1; clone_size: .; j_call: TRBJ2-1; cdr3_aa: CASSLGPAGGEQFF; cdr3_nt: TGCGCCAGCAGCTTGGGCCCAGCGGGCGGCGAGCAGTTCTTC
d_call: TRBD1; v_call: TRBV5-1; clone_size: .; j_call: TRBJ1-1; cdr3_aa: CASSELMTGGNTEAFF; cdr3_nt: TGCGCCAGCAGCGAATTAATGACAGGGGGGAACACTGAAGCTTTCTTT
d_call: TRBD1; v_call: TRBV7-9; clone_size: few; j_call: TRBJ2-7; cdr3_aa: CASSLDRSYEQYF; cdr3_nt: TGTGCCAGCAGCCTGGACAGGAGCTACGAGCAGTACTTC
d_call: .; v_call: TRBV14; clone_size: once; j_call: TRBJ1-6; cdr3_aa: CASSQDLQNSPLHF; cdr3_nt: TGTGCCAGCAGCCAAGATCTGCAGAATTCACCCCTCCACTTT
d_call: TRBD1; v_call: TRBV6-6; clone_size: few; j_call: TRBJ1-1; cdr3_aa: CASSGTGMRRTEAFF; cdr3_nt: TGTGCCAGCAGCGGGACAGGTATGCGTCGGACTGAAGCTTTCTTT
d_call: TRBD1; v_call: TRBV7-9; clone_size: few; j_call: TRBJ2-7; cdr3_aa: CASSLEFGRGPYEQYF; cdr3_nt: TGTGCCAGCAGCTTAGAATTCGGCAGGGGGCCCTACGAGCAGTACTTC
d_call: .; v_call: TRBV11-2; clone_size: .; j_call: TRBJ2-7; cdr3_aa: CASSLVFGRPYEQYF; cdr3_nt: TGTGCCAGCAGCTTAGTATTCGGCAGGCCCTACGAGCAGTACTTC
d_call: TRBD1; v_call: TRBV6-4; clone_size: .; j_call: TRBJ1-5; cdr3_aa: CASSPDRAGQPQHF; cdr3_nt: TGTGCCAGCAGCCCTGACAGGGCTGGTCAGCCCCAGCATTTT
d_call: TRBD2; v_call: TRBV9; clone_size: .; j_call: TRBJ2-2; cdr3_aa: CASSVDPGGNTGELFF; cdr3_nt: TGTGCCAGCAGCGTAGACCCGGGAGGGAACACCGGGGAGCTGTTTTTT
d_call: TRBD1; v_call: TRBV6-6; clone_size: .; j_call: TRBJ2-3; cdr3_aa: CASSYGPGGAQYF; cdr3_nt: TGTGCCAGCAGTTACGGACCAGGGGGCGCGCAGTATTTT
d_call: .; v_call: TRBV11-3; clone_size: .; j_call: TRBJ2-6; cdr3_aa: CASSLGGSGANVLTF; cdr3_nt: TGTGCCAGCAGCTTAGGGGGCTCTGGGGCCAACGTCCTGACTTTC
d_call: .; v_call: TRBV30; clone_size: .; j_call: TRBJ1-1; cdr3_aa: CAWSLSMNTEAFF; cdr3_nt: TGTGCCTGGAGCTTAAGCATGAACACTGAAGCTTTCTTT
d_call: .; v_call: TRBV11-1; clone_size: .; j_call: TRBJ1-1; cdr3_aa: CASSGLEGRSTAFF; cdr3_nt: TGTGCCAGCAGCGGCCTGGAGGGTAGGTCGACGGCTTTCTTT
d_call: TRBD1; v_call: TRBV29-1; clone_size: .; j_call: TRBJ1-2; cdr3_aa: CSVEEVGQTSYGYTF; cdr3_nt: TGCAGCGTTGAAGAGGTGGGACAGACTTCCTATGGCTACACCTTC
d_call: .; v_call: TRBV10-3; clone_size: .; j_call: TRBJ1-3; cdr3_aa: CAIKPEGYGVTIYF; cdr3_nt: TGTGCCATCAAACCAGAAGGGTATGGAGTCACCATATATTTT
d_call: TRBD2; v_call: TRBV5-1; clone_size: once; j_call: TRBJ2-7; cdr3_aa: CASSSSIGAGGTYEQYF; cdr3_nt: TGCGCCAGCAGCTCGTCTATCGGAGCGGGGGGGACCTACGAGCAGTACTTC
d_call: TRBD1; v_call: TRBV5-8; clone_size: few; j_call: TRBJ2-3; cdr3_aa: CASTRGQDTQYF; cdr3_nt: TGTGCCAGCACAAGGGGGCAAGATACGCAGTATTTT
d_call: TRBD2; v_call: TRBV19; clone_size: few; j_call: TRBJ2-3; cdr3_aa: CASSISGRGPDTQYF; cdr3_nt: TGTGCCAGTAGTATAAGCGGGAGAGGTCCAGATACGCAGTATTTT
d_call: TRBD1; v_call: TRBV6-6; clone_size: once; j_call: TRBJ1-2; cdr3_aa: CASRGDRENYGYTF; cdr3_nt: TGTGCCAGCAGGGGGGACAGGGAGAACTATGGCTACACCTTC
d_call: .; v_call: TRBV27; clone_size: .; j_call: TRBJ2-1; cdr3_aa: CATGYYNEQFF; cdr3_nt: TGTGCCACGGGGTACTACAATGAGCAGTTCTTC
d_call: .; v_call: TRBV6-1; clone_size: .; j_call: TRBJ2-7; cdr3_aa: CASRDPGETYEQYF; cdr3_nt: TGTGCCAGCAGGGACCCAGGGGAAACCTACGAGCAGTACTTC
d_call: .; v_call: TRBV1; clone_size: once; j_call: TRBJ2-6; cdr3_aa: CTSSQSGPGANVLTF; cdr3_nt: TGCACCAGCAGCCAATCAGGGCCTGGGGCCAACGTCCTGACTTTC
d_call: .; v_call: TRBV6-1; clone_size: .; j_call: TRBJ2-1; cdr3_aa: CASSARAGTYNEQFF; cdr3_nt: TGTGCCAGCAGTGCGCGGGCCGGCACCTACAATGAGCAGTTCTTC
d_call: .; v_call: TRBV5-1; clone_size: .; j_call: TRBJ2-3; cdr3_aa: CASSPFVGTDTQYF; cdr3_nt: TGCGCCAGCAGCCCCTTCGTTGGCACAGATACGCAGTATTTT
d_call: .; v_call: TRBV6-1; clone_size: few; j_call: TRBJ1-6; cdr3_aa: CASSPRERTNSPLHF; cdr3_nt: TGTGCCAGCAGTCCCCGGGAGAGGACAAATTCACCCCTCCACTTT
d_call: TRBD2; v_call: TRBV6-5; clone_size: few; j_call: TRBJ2-4; cdr3_aa: CASRPGLAGANIQYF; cdr3_nt: TGTGCCAGCAGGCCGGGACTAGCGGGAGCAAACATTCAGTACTTC
d_call: .; v_call: TRBV15; clone_size: .; j_call: TRBJ2-3; cdr3_aa: CATGVLGTDTQYF; cdr3_nt: TGTGCCACGGGAGTCCTTGGCACAGATACGCAGTATTTT
d_call: .; v_call: TRBV6-5; clone_size: .; j_call: TRBJ2-1; cdr3_aa: CASSYVGMDRQFF; cdr3_nt: TGTGCCAGCAGTTACGTTGGAATGGATAGGCAGTTCTTC
d_call: TRBD1; v_call: TRBV2; clone_size: .; j_call: TRBJ1-1; cdr3_aa: CASSRTGGMAEAFF; cdr3_nt: TGTGCCAGCAGTCGAACAGGGGGCATGGCTGAAGCTTTCTTT
d_call: .; v_call: TRBV29-1; clone_size: .; j_call: TRBJ1-5; cdr3_aa: CSVVGGSNQPQHF; cdr3_nt: TGCAGCGTTGTGGGGGGAAGTAATCAGCCCCAGCATTTT
d_call: .; v_call: TRBV4-2; clone_size: .; j_call: TRBJ2-3; cdr3_aa: CASSQSGQTDTQYF; cdr3_nt: TGTGCCAGCAGCCAGAGCGGACAGACAGATACGCAGTATTTT
d_call: .; v_call: TRBV6-5; clone_size: .; j_call: TRBJ1-1; cdr3_aa: CASQEGDTEAFF; cdr3_nt: TGTGCCAGCCAGGAGGGGGACACTGAAGCTTTCTTT
d_call: .; v_call: TRBV18; clone_size: .; j_call: TRBJ1-1; cdr3_aa: CASSPPGSKNTEAFF; cdr3_nt: TGTGCCAGCTCACCCCCAGGGAGTAAGAACACTGAAGCTTTCTTT
d_call: TRBD1; v_call: TRBV19; clone_size: few; j_call: TRBJ1-5; cdr3_aa: CASSSGQGVIWPQHF; cdr3_nt: TGTGCCAGTAGTTCAGGACAGGGGGTTATTTGGCCCCAGCATTTT
d_call: .; v_call: TRBV5-1; clone_size: .; j_call: TRBJ2-2; cdr3_aa: CASSLEGGTGELFF; cdr3_nt: TGCGCCAGCAGCTTGGAAGGGGGAACCGGGGAGCTGTTTTTT
d_call: .; v_call: TRBV9; clone_size: few; j_call: TRBJ1-6; cdr3_aa: CASSVGGGLLTGLGLHF; cdr3_nt: TGTGCCAGCAGCGTAGGTGGGGGCCTCCTGACGGGCCTGGGGCTCCACTTT